This T cell receptor beta chain was retrieved from a study of Ad26.COV2.S vaccination and SARS-CoV-2 variants. Sample treatment: over 15 received Ad26.COV2.S at low or high dose, single or two shots; 5 received placebo; per-sample allocation not given. The samples date from day 63 after the first vaccine or placebo injection. V shed 2 bases and J shed 3 bases, with 11 bases lying between them. This CDR3 spans 15 amino acids. Germline V CDR1 and CDR2: SEHNR, FQNEAQ (reference sequence). Assay used: immunoSEQ multiplex PCR; TCRdb lists only in-frame clones, some missing. The table shows about 350,000 clones, with roughly 91% occurring only once.

The sequencing here drew on peripheral blood, taken in a trial of Ad26.COV2.S vaccine versus placebo. The clonotype was recovered from a person between 18 and 60 years old who received the Ad26.COV2.S COVID-19 vaccine or a placebo. The rearrangement uses TRBV7-9 and TRBJ1-3, with D perhaps matching TRBD1 (6 bases). CDR3: CASSLKAGDGNTIYF. The DNA for the CDR3 is TGTGCCAGCAGCTTAAAGGCAGGGGATGGAAACACCATATATTTT.